This T cell receptor (beta chain) was retrieved from a study of patients and donors after allogeneic stem cell transplantation. In this sample, this clonotype turned up a few times. Germline V gives CDR1 SGHVS, CDR2 FNYEAQ. V lost 5 bases, J lost 2 bases, and 13 bases lay in between. This CDR3 has 14 amino acids. From the RT-PCR reads, TCRdb called clonotypes with MiXCR, one entry per CDR3 protein. The sample includes roughly 230,000 distinct CDR3 sequences, about 14% of them seen just once. Input material: blood, either unsorted or a sorted T cell fraction (not recorded which). The rearrangement uses TRBV7-6 and TRBJ2-7; D ambiguous. The TCR comes from a human donor who was either an allogeneic HSCT recipient or a stem cell or donor lymphocyte infusion donor (not recorded which). It is not recorded whose cells these are; they may come from a transplant donor. CDR3 coding DNA: TGTGCCAGCAGCCCAAACGCCGGTGCCTACGAGCAGTACTTC. It codes for CASSPNAGAYEQYF.